A selection of T cell receptor beta chains follows, all from one sample in a study of blood T cell repertoires in COVID-19. Assay: immunoSEQ multiplex PCR; the TCRdb copy retains only in-frame clones and omits some. Here the sample spans 150,000 to 200,000 clones, 60% to 80% being singletons. Sample: PBMCs or T cells enriched from blood (not recorded which). The receptors originated from a woman in her forties or fifties who had recovered from COVID-19. Both conserved end residues are part of each CDR3. A D gene is named only where the DNA matches it firmly. Clone size is not always given. Where it is, it says once, few, many or a class for expanded clones.

d_call,j_call,v_call,clone_size,cdr3_aa,cdr3_nt
NA,TRBJ2-1,TRBV24-1,NA,CATSDLGPGRPEQFF,TGTGCCACCAGTGATTTGGGTCCAGGTCGACCAGAGCAGTTCTTC
NA,TRBJ2-2,TRBV7-6,NA,CASSFAETSNTGELFF,TGTGCCAGCAGCTTTGCTGAGACTAGTAACACCGGGGAGCTGTTTTTT
NA,TRBJ1-5,TRBV7-9,NA,CASSLGNGAQPQHF,TGTGCCAGCAGCTTAGGAAATGGGGCTCAGCCCCAGCATTTT
NA,TRBJ2-7,TRBV5-6,NA,CASSFNPRGAHYEQYF,TGTGCCAGCAGCTTCAATCCCAGGGGGGCCCACTACGAGCAGTACTTC
NA,TRBJ1-1,TRBV24-1,NA,CATRDSLNTEAFF,TGTGCCACCAGGGACAGTTTGAACACTGAAGCTTTCTTT
TRBD1,TRBJ2-6,TRBV10-3,many,CAISEPWDRAAGANVLTF,TGTGCCATCAGTGAGCCCTGGGACAGGGCAGCTGGGGCCAACGTCCTGACTTTC
NA,TRBJ2-5,TRBV7-2,NA,CASSLLGGMELETQYF,TGTGCCAGCAGCTTACTAGGCGGGATGGAGTTAGAGACCCAGTACTTC
NA,TRBJ2-7,TRBV19,once,CASSIRDTYEQYF,TGTGCCAGTAGTATACGTGACACCTACGAGCAGTACTTC
NA,TRBJ2-5,TRBV5-4,NA,CASSRQTSETQYF,TGTGCCAGCAGCCGACAGACCTCAGAGACCCAGTACTTC
TRBD2,TRBJ2-3,TRBV19,NA,CASSPTSASDTQYF,TGTGCCAGTAGCCCAACTAGCGCCTCAGATACGCAGTATTTT
TRBD2,TRBJ2-1,TRBV2,NA,CASSEGPGLARNEQFF,TGTGCCAGCAGTGAAGGCCCGGGACTAGCGAGGAATGAGCAGTTCTTC
NA,TRBJ1-4,TRBV28,NA,CASSTGSAAEKLFF,TGTGCCAGCAGTACAGGGAGTGCCGCGGAAAAACTGTTTTTT
NA,TRBJ1-5,TRBV19,NA,CASSRQGLGSNQPQHF,TGTGCCAGTAGCCGGCAGGGCCTTGGGAGCAATCAGCCCCAGCATTTT
NA,TRBJ1-2,TRBV30,NA,CAWSSDRGYTF,TGTGCCTGGAGTTCCGATAGAGGCTACACCTTC
NA,TRBJ2-1,TRBV24-1,few,CATSTENNEQFF,TGTGCCACCTCGACAGAGAACAATGAGCAGTTCTTC